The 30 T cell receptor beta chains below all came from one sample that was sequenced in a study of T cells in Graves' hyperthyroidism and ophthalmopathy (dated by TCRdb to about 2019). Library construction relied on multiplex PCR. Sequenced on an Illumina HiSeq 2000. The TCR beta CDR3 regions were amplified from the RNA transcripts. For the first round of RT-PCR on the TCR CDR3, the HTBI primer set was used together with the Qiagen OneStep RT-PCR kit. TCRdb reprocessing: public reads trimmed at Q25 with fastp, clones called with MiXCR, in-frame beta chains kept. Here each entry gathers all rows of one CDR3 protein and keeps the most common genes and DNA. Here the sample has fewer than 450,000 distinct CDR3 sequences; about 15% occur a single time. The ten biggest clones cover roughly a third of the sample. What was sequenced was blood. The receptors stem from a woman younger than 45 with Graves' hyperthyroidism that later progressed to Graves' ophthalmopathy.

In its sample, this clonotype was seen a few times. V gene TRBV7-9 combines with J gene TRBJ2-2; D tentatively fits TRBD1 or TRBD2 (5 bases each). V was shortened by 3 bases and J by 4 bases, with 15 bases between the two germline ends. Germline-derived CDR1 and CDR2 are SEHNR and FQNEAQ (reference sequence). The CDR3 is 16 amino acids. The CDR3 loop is CASSFPRDPSTGELFF. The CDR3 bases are TGTGCCAGCAGCTTCCCACGGGACCCTTCCACCGGGGAGCTGTTTTTT. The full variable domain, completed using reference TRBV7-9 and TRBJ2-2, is DTGVSQNPRHKITKRGQNVTFRCDPISEHNRLYWYRQTLGQGPEFLTYFQNEAQLEKSRLLSDRFSAERPKGSFSTLEIQRTEQGDSAMYLCASSFPRDPSTGELFFGEGSRLTVL.

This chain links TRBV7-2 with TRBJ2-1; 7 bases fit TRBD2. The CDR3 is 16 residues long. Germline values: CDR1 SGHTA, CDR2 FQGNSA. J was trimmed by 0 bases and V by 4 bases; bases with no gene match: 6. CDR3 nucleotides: TGTGCCAGCAGCTCTTCTAGCGGTTTCTCCTACAATGAGCAGTTCTTC. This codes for CASSSSSGFSYNEQFF.

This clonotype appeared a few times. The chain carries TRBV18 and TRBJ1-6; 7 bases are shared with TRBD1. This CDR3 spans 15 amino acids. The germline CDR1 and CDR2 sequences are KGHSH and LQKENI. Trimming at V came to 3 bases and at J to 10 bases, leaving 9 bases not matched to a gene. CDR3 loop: CASSPSGTVTSPLHF. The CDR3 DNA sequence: TGTGCCAGCTCACCGTCCGGGACAGTCACCTCACCCCTCCACTTT.

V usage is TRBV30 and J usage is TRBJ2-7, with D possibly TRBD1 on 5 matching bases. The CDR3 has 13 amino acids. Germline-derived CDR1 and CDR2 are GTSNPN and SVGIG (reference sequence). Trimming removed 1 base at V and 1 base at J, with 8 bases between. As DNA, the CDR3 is TGTGCCTGGAGTGACCGACAGTCCTACGAGCAGTACTTC. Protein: CAWSDRQSYEQYF.

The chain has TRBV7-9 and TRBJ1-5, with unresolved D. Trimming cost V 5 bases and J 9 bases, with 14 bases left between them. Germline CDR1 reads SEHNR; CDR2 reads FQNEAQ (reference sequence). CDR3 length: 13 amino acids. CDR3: CASSQTATGPQHF. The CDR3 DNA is TGTGCCAGCAGCCAAACAGCGACGGGGCCCCAGCATTTT.

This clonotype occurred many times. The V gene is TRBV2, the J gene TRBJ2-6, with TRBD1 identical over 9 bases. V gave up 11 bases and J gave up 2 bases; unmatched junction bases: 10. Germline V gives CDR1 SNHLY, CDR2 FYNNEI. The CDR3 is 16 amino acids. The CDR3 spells CAGTGSEGTGANVLTF. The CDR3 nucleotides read TGTGCCGGGACAGGGTCGGAAGGAACTGGGGCCAACGTCCTGACTTTC.

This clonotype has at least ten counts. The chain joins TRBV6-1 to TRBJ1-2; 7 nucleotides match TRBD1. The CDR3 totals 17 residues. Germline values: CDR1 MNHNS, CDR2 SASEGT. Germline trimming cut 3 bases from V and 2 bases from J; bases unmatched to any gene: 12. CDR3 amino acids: CASSDRDSTYANYGYTF. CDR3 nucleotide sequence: TGTGCCAGCAGTGATCGGGACAGCACCTATGCCAACTATGGCTACACCTTC.

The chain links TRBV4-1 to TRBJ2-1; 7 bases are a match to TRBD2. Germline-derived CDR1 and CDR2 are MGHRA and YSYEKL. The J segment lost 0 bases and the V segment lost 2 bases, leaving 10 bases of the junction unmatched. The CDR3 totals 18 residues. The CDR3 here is CASSQKITLADSYNEQFF. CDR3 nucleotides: TGCGCCAGCAGCCAAAAAATAACCCTAGCGGACTCCTACAATGAGCAGTTCTTC.

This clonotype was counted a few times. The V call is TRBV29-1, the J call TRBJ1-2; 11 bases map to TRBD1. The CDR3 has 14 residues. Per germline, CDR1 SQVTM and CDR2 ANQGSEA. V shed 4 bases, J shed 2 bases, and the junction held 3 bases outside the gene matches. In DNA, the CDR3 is TGCAGCGTTGGCCGGACAGGGGGCAACTATGGCTACACCTTC. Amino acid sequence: CSVGRTGGNYGYTF. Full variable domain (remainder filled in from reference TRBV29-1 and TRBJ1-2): SAVISQKPSRDICQRGTSLTIQCQVDSQVTMMFWYRQQPGQSLTLIATANQGSEATYESGFVIDKFPISRPNLTFSTLTVSNMSPEDSSIYLCSVGRTGGNYGYTFGSGTRLTVV.

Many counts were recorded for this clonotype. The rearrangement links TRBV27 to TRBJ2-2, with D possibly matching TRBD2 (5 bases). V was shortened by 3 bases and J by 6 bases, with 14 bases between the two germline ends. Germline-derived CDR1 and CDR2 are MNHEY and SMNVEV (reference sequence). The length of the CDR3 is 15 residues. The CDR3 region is CASSFLGEVPGELFF. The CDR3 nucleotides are TGTGCCAGCAGTTTTCTGGGAGAGGTCCCCGGGGAGCTGTTTTTT.

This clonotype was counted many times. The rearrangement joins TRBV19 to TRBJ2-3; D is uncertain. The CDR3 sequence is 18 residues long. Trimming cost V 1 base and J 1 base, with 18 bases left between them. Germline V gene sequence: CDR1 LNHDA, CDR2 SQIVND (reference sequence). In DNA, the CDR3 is TGTGCCAGTAGTATAGGCTGGAGCCGCTCAACGGGCACAGATACGCAGTATTTT. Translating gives CASSIGWSRSTGTDTQYF.

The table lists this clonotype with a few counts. The CDR3 loop is CASSEWGRDYGYTF. The CDR3 region has the DNA TGTGCCAGTAGCGAGTGGGGTCGGGACTATGGCTACACCTTC. This chain links TRBV19 with TRBJ1-2; no definite D call. Trimming stripped 6 bases from V and 3 bases from J, with 14 bases between. CDR1 and CDR2 (germline): LNHDA, SQIVND (reference sequence). The CDR3 spans 14 residues.

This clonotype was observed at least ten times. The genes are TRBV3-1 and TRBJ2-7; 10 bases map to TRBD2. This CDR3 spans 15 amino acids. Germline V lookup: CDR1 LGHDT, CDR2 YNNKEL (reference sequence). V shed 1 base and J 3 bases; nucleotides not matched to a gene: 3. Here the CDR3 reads CASSQGLAGVYEQYF. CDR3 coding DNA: TGTGCCAGCAGCCAAGGACTAGCGGGCGTCTACGAGCAGTACTTC.

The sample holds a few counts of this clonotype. The CDR3 loop is CASSLQTGTQYF. CDR3 in DNA: TGTGCCAGCAGCTTACAAACGGGGACCCAGTACTTC. This chain uses TRBV7-9 with TRBJ2-5; D not resolved. The germline V and J ends were trimmed by 2 bases and 7 bases, with 8 bases remaining between them. The CDR3 extends over 12 amino acids. The V gene's germline CDR1 is SEHNR and CDR2 FQNEAQ (reference sequence).

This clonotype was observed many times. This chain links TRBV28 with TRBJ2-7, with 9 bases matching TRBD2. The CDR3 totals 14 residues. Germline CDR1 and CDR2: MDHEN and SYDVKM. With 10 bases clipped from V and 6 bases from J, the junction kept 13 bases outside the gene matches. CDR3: CAIQPLGLAAEQYF. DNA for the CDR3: TGTGCCATCCAACCATTGGGACTAGCAGCCGAGCAGTACTTC.

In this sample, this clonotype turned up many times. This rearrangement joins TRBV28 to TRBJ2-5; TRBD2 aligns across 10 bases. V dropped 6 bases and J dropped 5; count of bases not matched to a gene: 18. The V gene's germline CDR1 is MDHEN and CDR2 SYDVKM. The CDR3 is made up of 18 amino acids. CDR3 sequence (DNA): TGTGCCAGCAGCCCAAGGACTAGCGGTAGTTTCAGTCGGGAGACCCAGTACTTC. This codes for CASSPRTSGSFSRETQYF.

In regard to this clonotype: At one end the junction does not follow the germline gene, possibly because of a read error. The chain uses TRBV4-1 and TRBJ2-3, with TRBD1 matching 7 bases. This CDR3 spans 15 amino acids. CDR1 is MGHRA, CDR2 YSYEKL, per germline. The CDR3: CASSQEDRSTDMQYF. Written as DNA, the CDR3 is TGCGCCAGCAGCCAAGAGGACAGGAGCACAGATATGCAGTATTTT.

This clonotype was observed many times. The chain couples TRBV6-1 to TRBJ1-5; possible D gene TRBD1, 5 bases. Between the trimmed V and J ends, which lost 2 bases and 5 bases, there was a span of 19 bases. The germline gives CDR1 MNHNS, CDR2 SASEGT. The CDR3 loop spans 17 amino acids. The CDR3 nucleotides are TGTGCCAGCAGTGAACCGGCAGGAGGGGACGGAGATCAGCCCCAGCATTTT. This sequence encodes CASSEPAGGDGDQPQHF.

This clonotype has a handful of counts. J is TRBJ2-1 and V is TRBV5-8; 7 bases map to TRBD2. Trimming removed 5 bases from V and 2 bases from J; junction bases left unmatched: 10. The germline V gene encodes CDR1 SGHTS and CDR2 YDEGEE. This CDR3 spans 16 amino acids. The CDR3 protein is CASSPSGAGAYNEQFF. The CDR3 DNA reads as TGTGCCAGCAGTCCCTCTGGGGCGGGAGCCTACAATGAGCAGTTCTTC.

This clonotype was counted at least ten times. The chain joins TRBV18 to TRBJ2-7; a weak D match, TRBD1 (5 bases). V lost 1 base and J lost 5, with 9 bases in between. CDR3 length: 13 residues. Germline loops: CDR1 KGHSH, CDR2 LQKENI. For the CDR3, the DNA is TGTGCCAGCTCACCACTGGCAGGGCACGAGCAGTACTTC. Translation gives CASSPLAGHEQYF. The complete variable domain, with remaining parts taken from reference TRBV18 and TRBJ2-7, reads NAGVMQNPRHLVRRRGQEARLRCSPMKGHSHVYWYRQLPEEGLKFMVYLQKENIIDESGMPKERFSAEFPKEGPSILRIQQVVRGDSAAYFCASSPLAGHEQYFGPGTRLTVT.

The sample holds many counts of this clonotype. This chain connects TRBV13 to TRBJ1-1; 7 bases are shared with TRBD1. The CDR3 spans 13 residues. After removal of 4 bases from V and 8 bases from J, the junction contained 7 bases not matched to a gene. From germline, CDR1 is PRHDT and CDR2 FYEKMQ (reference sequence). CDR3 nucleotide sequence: TGTGCCAGCAGCTCAGCCGGGACAGACGAAGCTTTCTTT. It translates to CASSSAGTDEAFF.

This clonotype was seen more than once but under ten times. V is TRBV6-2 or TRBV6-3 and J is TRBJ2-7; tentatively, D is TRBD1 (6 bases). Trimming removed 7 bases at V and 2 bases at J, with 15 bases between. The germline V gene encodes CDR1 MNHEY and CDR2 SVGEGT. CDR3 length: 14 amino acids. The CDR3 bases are TGTGCCAGCATGATTGGGGACATCACCTACGAGCAGTACTTC. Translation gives CASMIGDITYEQYF.

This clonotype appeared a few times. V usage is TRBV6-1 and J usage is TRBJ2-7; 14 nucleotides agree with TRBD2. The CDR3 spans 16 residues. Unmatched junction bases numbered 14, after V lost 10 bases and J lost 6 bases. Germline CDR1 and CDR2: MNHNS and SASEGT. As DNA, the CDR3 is TGTGCCACCTGGGACTCTACCGGGACTAGCGGGGGCGAGCAGTACTTC. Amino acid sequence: CATWDSTGTSGGEQYF.

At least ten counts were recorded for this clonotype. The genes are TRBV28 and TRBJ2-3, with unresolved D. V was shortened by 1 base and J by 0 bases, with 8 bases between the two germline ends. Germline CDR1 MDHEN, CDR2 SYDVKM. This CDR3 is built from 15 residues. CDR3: CASSLFASSTDTQYF. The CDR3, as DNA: TGTGCCAGCAGTTTATTTGCGTCTAGCACAGATACGCAGTATTTT.

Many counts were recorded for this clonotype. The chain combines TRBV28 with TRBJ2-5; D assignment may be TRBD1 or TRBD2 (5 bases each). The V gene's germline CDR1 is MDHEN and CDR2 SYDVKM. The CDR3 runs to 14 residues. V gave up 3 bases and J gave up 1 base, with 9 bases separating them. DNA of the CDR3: TGTGCCAGCAGTTTGGAAGGGACCCAAGAGACCCAGTACTTC. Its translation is CASSLEGTQETQYF.

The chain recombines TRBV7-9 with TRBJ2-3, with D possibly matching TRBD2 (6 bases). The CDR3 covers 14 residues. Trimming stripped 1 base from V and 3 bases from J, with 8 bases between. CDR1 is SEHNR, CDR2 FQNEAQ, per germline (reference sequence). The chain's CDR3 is CASSLDGRTDTQYF. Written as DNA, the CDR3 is TGTGCCAGCAGCTTAGACGGGAGAACAGATACGCAGTATTTT.

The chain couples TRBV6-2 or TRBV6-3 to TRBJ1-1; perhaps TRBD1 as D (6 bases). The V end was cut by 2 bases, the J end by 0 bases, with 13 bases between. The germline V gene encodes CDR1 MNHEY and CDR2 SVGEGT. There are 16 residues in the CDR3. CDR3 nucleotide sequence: TGTGCCAGCAGTTACAAGAGGGAGGGGGTGAACACTGAAGCTTTCTTT. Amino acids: CASSYKREGVNTEAFF.

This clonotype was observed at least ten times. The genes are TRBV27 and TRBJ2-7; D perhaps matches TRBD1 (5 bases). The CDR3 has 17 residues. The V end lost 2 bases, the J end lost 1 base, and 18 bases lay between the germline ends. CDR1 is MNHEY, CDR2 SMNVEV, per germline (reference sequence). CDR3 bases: TGTGCCAGCAGTTTACTCCCTGGCCAGGGAAGGTCCTACGAGCAGTACTTC. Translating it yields CASSLLPGQGRSYEQYF.

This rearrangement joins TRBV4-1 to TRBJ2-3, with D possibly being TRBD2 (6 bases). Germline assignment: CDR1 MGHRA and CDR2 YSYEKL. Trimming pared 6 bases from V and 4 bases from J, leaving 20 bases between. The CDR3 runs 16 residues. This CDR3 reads CASRKSGLKGADTQYF. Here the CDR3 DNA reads TGCGCCAGCAGAAAGAGCGGGCTTAAAGGCGCAGATACGCAGTATTTT.

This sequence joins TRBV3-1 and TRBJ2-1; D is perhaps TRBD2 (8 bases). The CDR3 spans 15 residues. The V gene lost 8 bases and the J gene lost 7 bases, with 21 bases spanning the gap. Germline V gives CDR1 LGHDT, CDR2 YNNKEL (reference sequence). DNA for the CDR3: TGTGCCAGCCAGGGGGAGCGGGAGTCGTTTAATGAGCAGTTCTTC. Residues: CASQGERESFNEQFF.